A selection of T cell receptor beta chains follows, all from one sample in a study of CD8+ T cells in alopecia areata. Measured with immunoSEQ multiplex PCR; TCRdb has only the in-frame clones, and not every one. The sample yields about 220,000 clones, 50% to 70% seen once. The specimen comprised CD4+ T cells sorted from blood, sampled at week 4, from a patient treated with tofacitinib. The receptor set was obtained from a human donor with alopecia areata. Each CDR3 is given with its conserved first and last residue.

TRBJ1-1 TRBV25-1 CASSDPNTEAFF
TRBJ1-2 TRBV6-1 CASSPDRGHGYTF
TRBJ1-5 TRBV7-2 CASSLGQASNQPQHF
TRBJ2-4 TRBV20-1 CSAGTSDIQYF
TRBJ1-6 TRBV5-6 CASSLLRGSGNSPLHF
TRBJ2-3 TRBV5-6 CASSRSAQGGDTQYF
TRBJ1-5 TRBV19 CASSMGRRNQPQHF
TRBJ1-2 TRBV30 CAWSVQIGLNTF
TRBJ1-1 TRBV29-1 CSVEVYFEVEGRAFF
TRBJ2-1 TRBV7-2 CASSTGLYRPNYNEQFF
TRBJ1-1 TRBV29-1 CSARGGGTNTEAFF
TRBJ2-4 TRBV6-1 CASSVGIAKNIQYF
TRBJ2-4 TRBV7-8 CASSLVSGVAQNIQYF
TRBJ1-1 TRBV27 CASSSIGTEAFF
TRBJ2-1 TRBV5-1 CASSPGPDGTYNEQFF
TRBJ2-5 TRBV7-2 CASSPGLAAQETQYF
TRBJ1-2 TRBV29-1 CSVESKRRDYGYTF
TRBJ2-5 TRBV27 CASSPRDREAQYF
TRBJ2-3 TRBV29-1 CSVEPRTGRTDNSTDTQYF
TRBJ2-1 TRBV4-1 CAAGLVVHNEQFF
TRBJ1-4 TRBV30 CAWSPSRGEKLFF
TRBJ1-2 TRBV2 CASRRQGFSYGYTF
TRBJ2-1 TRBV7-9 CASSFIAGGYNEQFF
TRBJ2-3 TRBV5-4 CASSRSAASTDTQYF
TRBJ1-1 TRBV7-2 CASSPHARGNTEAFF
TRBJ2-7 TRBV30 CAWSGGGRQLF
TRBJ1-1 TRBV13 CASSLWGANTEAFF
TRBJ2-3 TRBV5-1 CASSLTVTATDTQYF
TRBJ2-3 TRBV29-1 CSVATGTSAKDTQYF
TRBJ2-5 TRBV2 CASTIAETQYF
TRBJ2-7 TRBV18 CASSTSRGEQYF
TRBJ1-2 TRBV29-1 CSVESAYGYTF
TRBJ1-2 TRBV2 CASRKQGAGGYTF
TRBJ2-5 TRBV30 CAWELGETQYF
TRBJ1-4 TRBV7-4 CASRLRGKGGLFF
TRBJ2-7 TRBV18 CASSREGYEQYF
TRBJ2-3 TRBV20-1 CSARVLDTQYF
TRBJ1-2 TRBV5-6 CASSQLLTGRHYTF
TRBJ1-6 TRBV30 CAWSGSNSPLHF
TRBJ2-3 TRBV29-1 CSFSGSTDTQYF
TRBJ2-4 TRBV13 CASSLGEAANIQYF
TRBJ2-1 TRBV6-6 CASSRPYNEQFF
TRBJ1-6 TRBV6-1 CASRMGQGGSPLHF
TRBJ2-7 TRBV11-2 CASSPLRTYEQYF
TRBJ1-6 TRBV30 CAWSVRAGTSPLHF
TRBJ2-3 TRBV9 CASSVASGGLADTQYF
TRBJ1-2 TRBV7-2 CASGDGQGSNYGYTF
TRBJ2-6 TRBV19 CASSIDGWDRGAGANVLTF